A selection of T cell receptor beta chains follows, all from one sample in a study of shared clonotypes between healthy human individuals. Profiling relied on immunoSEQ multiplex PCR, and the TCRdb table lists in-frame clones only, not all of them. The table lists approximately 940,000 clones, about three quarters of them singletons. Sequencing input: memory CD4+ T cells sorted from blood. The receptors shown here come from a man younger than 35 in good health. CDR3s include the opening cysteine and the closing phenylalanine or tryptophan. The D gene is left open where the match is weak. Only some rows state a clone size, as once, few, many or a class for expanded clones.

clone size	D gene	J gene	V gene	CDR3 protein	CDR3 DNA
.	TRBD2	TRBJ2-1	TRBV7-2	CASTKPRIAGEQFF	TGTGCCAGCACTAAACCCCGTATAGCGGGGGAGCAGTTCTTC
.	TRBD1	TRBJ1-1	TRBV5-6	CASTGQGARSTEAFF	TGTGCCAGCACCGGACAGGGGGCCCGGAGCACTGAAGCTTTCTTT
.	.	TRBJ2-6	TRBV6-5	CASSPHGSGANVLTF	TGTGCCAGCAGTCCCCATGGCTCTGGGGCCAACGTCCTGACTTTC
few	.	TRBJ2-7	TRBV28	CASTREGDEQYF	TGTGCCAGCACCAGAGAGGGTGACGAGCAGTACTTC
.	TRBD1	TRBJ2-3	TRBV9	CASSDQTKDGTGRTDTQYF	TGTGCCAGCAGCGACCAAACCAAGGACGGGACAGGTCGCACAGATACGCAGTATTTT
.	.	TRBJ2-1	TRBV2	CASSEVGDSYNEQFF	TGTGCCAGCAGTGAAGTGGGAGACTCCTACAATGAGCAGTTCTTC
.	TRBD2	TRBJ2-7	TRBV7-8	CAIVLDSRGSSYEQYF	TGTGCCATCGTTCTCGACTCGCGGGGGTCCTCCTACGAGCAGTACTTC
.	.	TRBJ1-5	TRBV5-6	CASSSQGSGQPQHF	TGTGCCAGCAGCTCCCAGGGGAGTGGTCAGCCCCAGCATTTT
once	TRBD1	TRBJ1-2	TRBV5-1	CASSLSGTALGGYTF	TGCGCCAGCAGTCTTTCCGGGACAGCCCTCGGTGGCTACACCTTC
.	.	TRBJ1-6	TRBV11-3	CASSLLANSPLHF	TGTGCCAGCAGCTTGCTGGCGAATTCACCCCTCCACTTT
.	TRBD1	TRBJ1-3	TRBV28	CASSLPRTGKNTIYF	TGTGCCAGCAGTTTACCCCGGACAGGGAAGAACACCATATATTTT
many	.	TRBJ2-2	TRBV7-3	CASSLEVGQAGELFF	TGTGCCAGCAGCTTGGAAGTGGGGCAAGCCGGGGAGCTGTTTTTT
.	.	TRBJ1-5	TRBV27	CASSLRQPNQPQHF	TGTGCCAGCAGTTTACGACAGCCGAATCAGCCCCAGCATTTT
many	.	TRBJ2-1	TRBV5-5	CAAIHENEQFF	TGTGCCGCCATACACGAGAATGAGCAGTTCTTC
.	.	TRBJ2-7	TRBV6-5	CASSYSVPGSTYEQYF	TGTGCCAGCAGTTACTCCGTGCCGGGCTCGACCTACGAGCAGTACTTC
.	.	TRBJ1-2	TRBV7-9	CASSLRGSYTF	TGTGCCAGCAGCTTGCGGGGAAGCTACACCTTC
.	TRBD1	TRBJ1-6	TRBV10-3	CAISAGTGVSPLHF	TGTGCCATCAGCGCCGGGACAGGGGTTTCACCCCTCCACTTT
.	.	TRBJ1-2	TRBV10-3	CAISADSSNYGYTF	TGTGCCATCAGTGCAGACAGTTCTAACTATGGCTACACCTTC